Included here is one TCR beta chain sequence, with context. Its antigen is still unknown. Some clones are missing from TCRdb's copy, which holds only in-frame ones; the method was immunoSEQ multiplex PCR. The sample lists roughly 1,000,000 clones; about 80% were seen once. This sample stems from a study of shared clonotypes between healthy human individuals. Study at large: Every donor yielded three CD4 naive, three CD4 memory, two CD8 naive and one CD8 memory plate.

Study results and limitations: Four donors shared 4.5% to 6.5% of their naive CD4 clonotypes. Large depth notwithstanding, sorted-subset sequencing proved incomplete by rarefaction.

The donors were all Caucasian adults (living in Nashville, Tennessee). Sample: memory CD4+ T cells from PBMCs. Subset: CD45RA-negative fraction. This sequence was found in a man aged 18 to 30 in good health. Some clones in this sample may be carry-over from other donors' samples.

CDR3: CASSSSDATYSNQPQHF. The CDR3 DNA reads as TGTGCCAGCAGTTCCTCCGACGCGACTTATAGCAATCAGCCCCAGCATTTT. This chain links TRBV28 with TRBJ1-5, with D unclear. The length of the CDR3 is 17 residues. The V end lost 4 bases, the J end lost 0 bases, and 16 bases lay between the germline ends. The germline CDR1 and CDR2 sequences are MDHEN and SYDVKM.